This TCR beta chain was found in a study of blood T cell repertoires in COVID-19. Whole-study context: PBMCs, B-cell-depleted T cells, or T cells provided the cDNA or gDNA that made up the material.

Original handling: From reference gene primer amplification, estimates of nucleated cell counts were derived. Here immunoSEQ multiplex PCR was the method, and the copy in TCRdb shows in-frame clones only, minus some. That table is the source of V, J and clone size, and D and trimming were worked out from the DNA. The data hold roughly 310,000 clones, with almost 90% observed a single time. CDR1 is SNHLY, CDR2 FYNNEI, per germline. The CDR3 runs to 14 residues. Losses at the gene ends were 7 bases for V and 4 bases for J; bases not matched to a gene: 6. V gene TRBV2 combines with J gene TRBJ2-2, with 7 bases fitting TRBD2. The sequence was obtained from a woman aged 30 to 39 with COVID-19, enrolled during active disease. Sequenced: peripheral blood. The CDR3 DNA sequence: TGTGCCAGCAAACGGGAGGCCTCCACCGGGGAGCTGTTTTTT. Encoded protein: CASKREASTGELFF.